These 18 T cell receptor beta chains were sequenced from one sample in a study of shared clonotypes between healthy human individuals. Profiled with immunoSEQ multiplex PCR; TCRdb holds only in-frame clones, not every one. The sample shows approximately 1.5 million clones, 97% to 99% of them seen only once. The sample was naive CD4+ T cells sorted from blood. The subset was: CD45RA+ positively selected. These receptors were collected from a man aged 30 to 45 in good health.

This chain uses TRBV5-1 with TRBJ2-5; 10 bases match TRBD1. The CDR3 extends over 14 amino acids. V lost 3 bases, J lost 6 bases, and 5 bases stayed unmatched. Per germline, CDR1 SGHRS and CDR2 YFSETQ. CDR3 amino acids: CASSSDRGTQTQYF. CDR3 nucleotide sequence: TGCGCCAGCAGCTCGGACAGGGGGACTCAGACCCAGTACTTC. Combining the CDR3 with reference TRBV5-1 and TRBJ2-5 gives the whole variable domain KAGVTQTPRYLIKTRGQQVTLSCSPISGHRSVSWYQQTPGQGLQFLFEYFSETQRNKGNFPGRFSGRQFSNSRSEMNVSTLELGDSALYLCASSSDRGTQTQYFGPGTRLLVL.

This clone was observed once. This chain connects TRBV7-9 to TRBJ1-2, with TRBD1 matching over 7 bases. This CDR3 comprises 13 residues. The junction had 6 bases not matched to a gene; V was cut back by 5 bases and J by 6 bases. CDR1 SEHNR and CDR2 FQNEAQ come from the germline V gene (reference sequence). CDR3 region: CASSPSDRDGYTF. As DNA, the CDR3 is TGTGCCAGCAGCCCGTCCGACAGGGATGGCTACACCTTC. Full variable domain (remainder filled in from reference TRBV7-9 and TRBJ1-2): DTGVSQNPRHKITKRGQNVTFRCDPISEHNRLYWYRQTLGQGPEFLTYFQNEAQLEKSRLLSDRFSAERPKGSFSTLEIQRTEQGDSAMYLCASSPSDRDGYTFGSGTRLTVV.

V gene TRBV5-1 combines with J gene TRBJ1-4, with 7 bases that match TRBD1. Germline V gives CDR1 SGHRS, CDR2 YFSETQ. V trimming: 1 base; J trimming: 4 bases; junction bases outside the gene matches: 4. The CDR3 length is 15 residues. The CDR3 coding sequence is TGCGCCAGCAGCTTGACAGGGGTGGATAATGAAAAACTGTTTTTT. Its translation is CASSLTGVDNEKLFF.

Notes on this clone: The same CDR3 is also encoded by other DNA sequences in this sample. The chain combines TRBV28 with TRBJ2-7, with TRBD2 identical over 7 bases. Trimming cost V 3 bases and J 4 bases; bases outside gene matches: 3. The CDR3 consists of 13 residues. Germline V gives CDR1 MDHEN, CDR2 SYDVKM. The CDR3 reads CASSLGGSYEQYF. Here the CDR3 DNA reads TGTGCCAGCAGTTTGGGCGGGAGTTACGAGCAGTACTTC.

This rearrangement joins TRBV7-2 to TRBJ2-7, with 8 bases lining up with TRBD1. The CDR3 extends over 16 amino acids. Trimming took 1 base from V and 5 from J; bases not matched to a gene: 10. The germline V gene encodes CDR1 SGHTA and CDR2 FQGNSA. The CDR3 bases are TGTGCCAGCAGCTTAGTGTTGTTACAGGGGGTCCACGAGCAGTACTTC. Encoded protein: CASSLVLLQGVHEQYF.

This clone was seen a few times. The chain combines TRBV7-2 with TRBJ1-2; no definite D call. Trimming removed 5 bases at V and 7 bases at J, with 20 bases between. The germline CDR1 and CDR2 sequences are SGHTA and FQGNSA. The CDR3 contains 15 residues. In DNA, the CDR3 is TGTGCCAGCAGCCCTCCGGGCCCCACGGATCGTGGCTACACCTTC. Amino acid sequence: CASSPPGPTDRGYTF.

Concerning this clone itself: Other DNA sequences in the same sample also yield this CDR3. The chain carries TRBV7-9 and TRBJ2-1; D is unresolved. Trimming cost V 5 bases and J 3 bases, with 2 bases left between them. The CDR3 totals 11 residues. Germline values: CDR1 SEHNR, CDR2 FQNEAQ (reference sequence). CDR3 coding DNA: TGTGCCAGCAGCAACTACAATGAGCAGTTCTTC. Its protein is CASSNYNEQFF.

The V and J genes are TRBV6-6 and TRBJ1-4; D is possibly TRBD1 (6 bases). The CDR3 consists of 15 residues. The V and J ends lost 4 bases and 3 bases respectively, with 12 bases between them. CDR1 is MNHNY, CDR2 SVGAGI, per germline (reference sequence). The CDR3 here is CASSSKGVPNEKLFF. CDR3 nucleotides: TGTGCCAGCAGTTCCAAGGGGGTTCCTAATGAAAAACTGTTTTTT.

The chain employs TRBV5-1 and TRBJ2-5, with D uncertain. CDR3 length: 13 amino acids. Germline CDR1 reads SGHRS; CDR2 reads YFSETQ. Trimming cost V 5 bases and J 0 bases, with 8 bases left between them. The CDR3 is CASSYDNQETQYF. CDR3 in DNA: TGCGCCAGCAGTTATGACAACCAAGAGACCCAGTACTTC.

In this sample, this clone turned up once. The junction and the germline gene differ at one end; a read error may be behind it. V is TRBV5-1 and J is TRBJ2-6, with D possibly being TRBD1 (5 bases). CDR3 size: 17 residues. The germline V gene has CDR1 SGHRS and CDR2 YFSETQ. CDR3: CASWGPRFTKSGQRPDF. CDR3 DNA: TGCGCCAGCTGGGGCCCACGGTTCACAAAGTCGGGCCAACGTCCTGACTTC.

The V call is TRBV5-4, the J call TRBJ2-3; no firm D call. The CDR3 runs 15 residues. Per germline, CDR1 SGHNT and CDR2 YYREEE (reference sequence). Trimming cost V 0 bases and J 4 bases, with 12 bases left between them. The CDR3 loop is CASSLGLSGADTQYF. In DNA form, the CDR3 reads TGTGCCAGCAGCTTGGGGCTGTCTGGCGCAGATACGCAGTATTTT.

The chain joins TRBV13 to TRBJ2-1; 9 bases line up with TRBD2. J was trimmed by 5 bases and V by 3 bases; bases with no gene match: 11. The germline gives CDR1 PRHDT, CDR2 FYEKMQ (reference sequence). CDR3 size: 17 residues. The DNA for the CDR3 is TGTGCCAGCAGCTTGAATCGACTAGCGGTAAGACACAATGAGCAGTTCTTC. Residues: CASSLNRLAVRHNEQFF. Complete variable domain (other parts from reference TRBV13 and TRBJ2-1): AAGVIQSPRHLIKEKRETATLKCYPIPRHDTVYWYQQGPGQDPQFLISFYEKMQSDKGSIPDRFSAQQFSDYHSELNMSSLELGDSALYFCASSLNRLAVRHNEQFFGPGTRLTVL.

The sample holds one count of this clone. Other nucleotide sequences in the sample specify the same CDR3. V gene TRBV6-6 combines with J gene TRBJ2-7, with D perhaps being TRBD1 or TRBD2 (5 bases each). CDR1 and CDR2 from the germline V gene are MNHNY and SVGAGI (reference sequence). Trimming cost V 0 bases and J 2 bases, with 8 bases left between them. The CDR3 runs 14 residues. Written as DNA, the CDR3 is TGTGCCAGCAGTTACTCGAGAGGGGCCTACGAGCAGTACTTC. Encoded protein: CASSYSRGAYEQYF.

The gene calls are TRBV5-1 and TRBJ1-4; unclear D gene. Trimming removed 4 bases from V and 2 bases from J, with 12 bases in between. Germline CDR1 reads SGHRS; CDR2 reads YFSETQ. This CDR3 has 15 residues. CDR3 in DNA: TGCGCCAGCAGCCGACTCGGAGATACTAATGAAAAACTGTTTTTT. Its protein product is CASSRLGDTNEKLFF.

This CDR3 reads CATSRDRITPNTEAFF. The DNA of the CDR3 is TGTGCCACCAGCAGAGATCGGATAACTCCTAACACTGAAGCTTTCTTT. The chain carries TRBV15 and TRBJ1-1, with no clear D. V lost 0 bases and J 2 bases, leaving 13 bases between the germline ends. The CDR3 consists of 16 residues. Germline values: CDR1 LNHNV, CDR2 YYDKDF (reference sequence).

This chain connects TRBV5-1 to TRBJ1-5; D might be TRBD1 (5 bases). The CDR3 is 16 amino acids. V gave up 0 bases and J gave up 4 bases, with 14 bases separating them. Per the germline V gene, CDR1 is SGHRS and CDR2 is YFSETQ. CDR3 in DNA: TGCGCCAGCAGCTTGGGGCACGGGGCACTAAATCAGCCCCAGCATTTT. This encodes CASSLGHGALNQPQHF.

The chain couples TRBV6-6 to TRBJ1-5, with D tentatively TRBD1 (6 bases). The ends were cut back, 4 bases at V and 4 bases at J, with 17 bases in the middle. There are 16 residues in the CDR3. Germline lookup yields CDR1 MNHNY and CDR2 SVGAGI (reference sequence). As DNA, the CDR3 is TGTGCCAGCAGTTTCCCCCCAGGGGCACGGAATCAGCCCCAGCATTTT. As protein: CASSFPPGARNQPQHF.

A word on this clone: No DNA is shown, since the ends of the CDR3 on it are uncertain; the CDR3 is the one TCRdb lists. The chain uses TRBV15 and TRBJ2-2; the D call in the table, TRBD2, was not verified against the DNA. Germline V CDR1 and CDR2: LNHNV, YYDKDF (reference sequence). Termini included, the CDR3 measures 16 amino acids. The CDR3 loop is CATSFGSGVTYGELFF.